This record covers a single T cell receptor beta chain. Its specificity is not known. The sample belongs to a study of response to subunit inactivated influenza vaccine. TCRdb processed the RT-PCR reads anew with MiXCR; each CDR3 protein has one entry. The table shows 650,000 to 700,000 distinct CDR3 sequences, with 15% to 18% occurring only once. The CDR3 has 16 residues. The germline gives CDR1 SGHAT, CDR2 FQNNGV. The V gene end was trimmed by 1 base and the J gene end by 1 base; junction bases not matched to a gene: 5. Study-level findings and limits: The authors suggested that few new T cells are recruited per seasonal influenza vaccination.

The sample in question was PBMCs from blood, obtained 11 to 12 days after vaccination. The sequence came from a man aged 50 to 59 who received an inactivated influenza vaccine. V usage is TRBV11-2 and J usage is TRBJ1-1, with 8 nucleotides matching TRBD1. This CDR3 is CASSLGSTGANTEAFF. CDR3 nucleotide sequence: TGTGCCAGCAGCTTAGGTTCGACAGGGGCGAACACTGAAGCTTTCTTT. The variable domain in full, completed from reference TRBV11-2 and TRBJ1-1, reads EAGVAQSPRYKIIEKRQSVAFWCNPISGHATLYWYQQILGQGPKLLIQFQNNGVVDDSQLPKDRFSAERLKGVDSTLKIQPAKLEDSAVYLCASSLGSTGANTEAFFGQGTRLTVV.